Presented here are 20 T cell receptor beta chains from one specimen sequenced in a study of brain T cells in children with intractable seizures. The time point is: blood from clinic visit 5 months post-surgery; TSC patient then seizure free. Using immunoSEQ multiplex PCR, the repertoire was profiled, and TCRdb retains in-frame clones only, with some absent. The table lists hundreds of thousands of clones, 85% to 95% of them singletons, with around 5% in the top ten. Source: peripheral blood, taken more than 4 months after surgery. These receptors were taken from a boy under three years old with tuberous sclerosis and intractable seizures.

This chain uses TRBV5-1 with TRBJ1-3, with a weak D call TRBD1 (6 bases). The CDR3 loop spans 14 amino acids. Germline CDR1 reads SGHRS; CDR2 reads YFSETQ. The V end lost 4 bases, the J end lost 4 bases, and 12 bases lay between the germline ends. The CDR3 DNA is TGCGCCAGCAGCGAGGACAGTTTCGGAAACACCATATATTTT. Its protein is CASSEDSFGNTIYF. Based on the CDR3 plus reference TRBV5-1 and TRBJ1-3, the full variable domain is KAGVTQTPRYLIKTRGQQVTLSCSPISGHRSVSWYQQTPGQGLQFLFEYFSETQRNKGNFPGRFSGRQFSNSRSEMNVSTLELGDSALYLCASSEDSFGNTIYFGEGSWLTVV.

The chain recombines TRBV10-1 with TRBJ2-3; D possibly matches TRBD1 or TRBD2 (5 bases each). Trimming took off 5 bases at V and 6 bases at J, with 12 bases between the two ends. The CDR3 runs to 13 residues. Germline CDR1 reads WNHNN; CDR2 reads SYGVQD (reference sequence). CDR3 in DNA: TGCGCCAGCAGTCGTGGGGGATCCGATACGCAGTATTTT. Translating gives CASSRGGSDTQYF.

This chain connects TRBV7-9 to TRBJ1-2, with unresolved D. Germline V gene lookup returns CDR1 SEHNR and CDR2 FQNEAQ (reference sequence). The V gene lost 7 bases and the J gene lost 0 bases, with 12 bases spanning the gap. The CDR3 length is 14 residues. This chain's CDR3 is CASITIPTNYGYTF. CDR3 DNA sequence: TGTGCCAGCATCACCATCCCCACTAACTATGGCTACACCTTC.

The chain has TRBV7-9 and TRBJ2-5; 14 bases are a match to TRBD2. Unmatched junction bases numbered 16, after V lost 5 bases and J lost 2 bases. CDR1 and CDR2 from the germline V gene are SEHNR and FQNEAQ (reference sequence). CDR3 length equals 20 residues. CDR3 nucleotide sequence: TGTGCCAGCAGCACCAAGGCCGGGACTAGCGGGGGTAGAGAGCAAGAGACCCAGTACTTC. Its protein product is CASSTKAGTSGGREQETQYF.

V gene TRBV30 combines with J gene TRBJ2-4; the D gene is possibly TRBD1 (7 bases). Per germline, CDR1 GTSNPN and CDR2 SVGIG (reference sequence). The CDR3 length is 15 residues. The V gene lost 0 bases and the J gene lost 6 bases, with 15 bases spanning the gap. CDR3 protein: CAWSVRDREVNIQYF. The CDR3 DNA reads as TGTGCCTGGAGTGTACGTGACAGGGAGGTAAACATTCAGTACTTC.

The genes are TRBV5-4 and TRBJ1-2; the D gene is possibly TRBD1 (5 bases). This CDR3 has 14 residues. Germline CDR1 SGHNT, CDR2 YYREEE (reference sequence). V was clipped by 0 bases and J by 4 bases, with 10 bases between them. In DNA, the CDR3 is TGTGCCAGCAGCTTGGGGGGGACCCTCTATGGCTACACCTTC. This translates into CASSLGGTLYGYTF. Variable domain in full (rest from reference TRBV5-4 and TRBJ1-2): ETGVTQSPTHLIKTRGQQVTLRCSSQSGHNTVSWYQQALGQGPQFIFQYYREEENGRGNFPPRFSGLQFPNYSSELNVNALELDDSALYLCASSLGGTLYGYTFGSGTRLTVV.

This rearrangement joins TRBV11-2 to TRBJ2-1; 8 positions match TRBD2. In germline, CDR1 is SGHAT, CDR2 FQNNGV. V lost 2 bases to trimming and J lost 6 bases; unmatched junction nucleotides: 6. This CDR3 is 15 amino acids long. The CDR3 loop is CASSLFSGIGNEQFF. The CDR3 coding sequence is TGTGCCAGCAGCTTATTTAGCGGGATCGGCAATGAGCAGTTCTTC.

By frequency in the sample, this clone is medium-sized. The chain links TRBV7-9 to TRBJ2-1; 8 bases fit TRBD1. The CDR3 has 13 residues. Germline V CDR1 and CDR2: SEHNR, FQNEAQ (reference sequence). Losses at the gene ends were 4 bases for V and 9 bases for J; bases not matched to a gene: 5. CDR3 residues: CASSSQGAGEQFF. In nucleotides, the CDR3 is TGTGCCAGCAGCTCCCAGGGGGCGGGTGAGCAGTTCTTC.

This clone appeared once. The rearrangement uses TRBV7-2 and TRBJ2-5; a possible D gene is TRBD1 (5 bases). Trimming removed 2 bases from V and 5 bases from J, with 15 bases in between. Germline V gene data show CDR1 as SGHTA and CDR2 as FQGNSA. The CDR3 extends over 15 amino acids. The CDR3, as DNA: TGTGCCAGCAGCTTACAACCAGGGCTCCCTGAGACCCAGTACTTC. Residues: CASSLQPGLPETQYF.

The J gene is TRBJ2-1, the V gene TRBV3-1 (or the pseudogene TRBV3-2); no reliable D call. V gave up 3 bases and J gave up 8 bases, with 5 bases separating them. CDR3 size: 11 residues. Germline V gives CDR1 LGHDT, CDR2 YNNKEL (reference sequence). The CDR3 is CASSHVYEQFF. CDR3 nucleotides: TGTGCCAGCAGCCATGTTTATGAGCAGTTCTTC.

The chain joins TRBV4-1 to TRBJ2-7; no definite D call. This CDR3 is 10 amino acids long. Germline V gives CDR1 MGHRA, CDR2 YSYEKL. Between the trimmed V and J ends, which lost 7 bases and 5 bases, there was a span of 6 bases. The CDR3 protein is CASTKHEQYF. CDR3 DNA: TGCGCCAGCACGAAGCACGAGCAGTACTTC.

V usage is TRBV5-7 and J usage is TRBJ1-2; the match to TRBD1 covers 8 bases. TRBV5-7 is an open reading frame, and its role is uncertain. Trimming removed 4 bases from V and 7 bases from J; junction bases left unmatched: 6. The CDR3 runs to 13 residues. In DNA form, the CDR3 reads TGTGCCAGCAGCGCGGACAGGGATTGTGGCTACACCTTC. This encodes CASSADRDCGYTF.

The rearrangement joins TRBV29-1 to TRBJ1-2, with D possibly TRBD1 on 6 matching bases. The V gene's germline CDR1 is SQVTM and CDR2 ANQGSEA. The CDR3 extends over 13 amino acids. V lost 1 base and J 2 bases, leaving 8 bases between the germline ends. Here the CDR3 DNA reads TGCAGCGTTGAAGGGACAGTAAACTATGGCTACACCTTC. Amino acids: CSVEGTVNYGYTF. The full variable domain, with the rest looked up from reference TRBV29-1 and TRBJ1-2, is SAVISQKPSRDICQRGTSLTIQCQVDSQVTMMFWYRQQPGQSLTLIATANQGSEATYESGFVIDKFPISRPNLTFSTLTVSNMSPEDSSIYLCSVEGTVNYGYTFGSGTRLTVV.

The gene calls are TRBV5-4 and TRBJ1-2; possibly TRBD1 for D (6 bases). Germline V gene lookup returns CDR1 SGHNT and CDR2 YYREEE (reference sequence). CDR3 length: 13 amino acids. V dropped 3 bases and J dropped 1 base, with 7 bases sitting between them. In DNA form, the CDR3 reads TGTGCCAGCAGCTCACAGGGTAACTATGGCTACACCTTC. It codes for CASSSQGNYGYTF. The variable domain in full, completed from reference TRBV5-4 and TRBJ1-2, reads ETGVTQSPTHLIKTRGQQVTLRCSSQSGHNTVSWYQQALGQGPQFIFQYYREEENGRGNFPPRFSGLQFPNYSSELNVNALELDDSALYLCASSSQGNYGYTFGSGTRLTVV.

The rearrangement links TRBV10-1 to TRBJ2-1; D gene uncertain. Germline CDR1 and CDR2: WNHNN and SYGVQD (reference sequence). The V and J ends lost 7 bases and 9 bases respectively, with 13 bases between them. This CDR3 has 12 amino acids. The CDR3 bases are TGCGCCAGCAACCGACCCCGAAGTGAGCAGTTCTTC. The encoded protein is CASNRPRSEQFF.

The chain combines TRBV11-2 with TRBJ1-1, with D maybe TRBD1 (6 bases). This CDR3 is 15 amino acids long. Trimming removed 2 bases from V and 4 bases from J, with 14 bases in between. Germline V gives CDR1 SGHAT, CDR2 FQNNGV. For the CDR3, the DNA is TGTGCCAGCAGCTTAAGACAGGATGGGGGCACTGAAGCTTTCTTT. Amino acids: CASSLRQDGGTEAFF.

V and J are TRBV5-1 and TRBJ2-3, with 12 positions matching TRBD1. The J segment lost 4 bases and the V segment lost 0 bases, leaving 3 bases of the junction unmatched. The germline V gene encodes CDR1 SGHRS and CDR2 YFSETQ. CDR3 size: 16 residues. CDR3 in DNA: TGCGCCAGCAGCTTGGGGGGACAGGGGGCCTCAGATACGCAGTATTTT. Protein product: CASSLGGQGASDTQYF.

The chain is built from TRBV19 and TRBJ2-1; D unresolved. V lost 3 bases and J lost 6, with 12 bases in between. Germline V CDR1 and CDR2: LNHDA, SQIVND (reference sequence). The CDR3 extends over 14 amino acids. The DNA for the CDR3 is TGTGCCAGTAGTATTTCATCGGGCCCCAATGAGCAGTTCTTC. This codes for CASSISSGPNEQFF.

This rearrangement joins TRBV11-2 to TRBJ2-7; 7 nucleotides align to TRBD1. Per germline, CDR1 SGHAT and CDR2 FQNNGV. The length of the CDR3 is 16 residues. J gave up 3 bases and V 3 bases, and 11 bases lay outside the gene matches. CDR3 nucleotides: TGTGCCAGCAGCTTGACAGGGAAGTCGCGTGACTACGAGCAGTACTTC. It translates to CASSLTGKSRDYEQYF.

V gene TRBV4-1 combines with J gene TRBJ2-7; the D is unclear. The CDR3 loop spans 17 amino acids. Trimming pared 3 bases from V and 0 bases from J, leaving 18 bases between. Germline loops: CDR1 MGHRA, CDR2 YSYEKL. As DNA, the CDR3 is TGCGCCAGCAGCCACGAACCTCCAGGCCTCCTCTCCTACGAGCAGTACTTC. It yields the protein CASSHEPPGLLSYEQYF.